Listed below are T cell receptor beta chains from one sample, sequenced in a study of a mutant IDH1 vaccine in newly diagnosed glioma. Assay used: immunoSEQ multiplex PCR; TCRdb lists only in-frame clones, some missing. The sample includes nearly 50,000 clones, 86% of them seen just once. The material sequenced was PBMCs, taken from a glioma patient treated with radiotherapy, temozolomide or both. The receptor set was obtained from a man in his forties with glioma. CDR3s include the opening cysteine and the closing phenylalanine or tryptophan. D genes are given only for firm matches. The listing skips clone size in some rows; elsewhere it reads once, few, many or a size class.

clone size | J gene | V gene | CDR3 length | D gene | CDR3 DNA | CDR3 protein
- | TRBJ1-1 | TRBV18 | 13 | - | TGTGCCAGCTCACCGGGCGGGAACACTGAAGCTTTCTTT | CASSPGGNTEAFF
- | TRBJ2-3 | TRBV25-1 | 13 | - | TGTGCCAGCAGTGACCCATTCACAGATACGCAGTATTTT | CASSDPFTDTQYF
- | TRBJ2-3 | TRBV7-9 | 15 | - | TGTGCCAGCAGCTTGGGGGGCTTCAACACAGATACGCAGTATTTT | CASSLGGFNTDTQYF
- | TRBJ1-5 | TRBV7-2 | 13 | - | TGTGCCAGCAGCCCCGATAGCAATCAGCCCCAGCATTTT | CASSPDSNQPQHF
- | TRBJ2-1 | TRBV4-1 | 15 | TRBD2 | TGCGCCAGCAGCCAACTAGCGGGAGGTAGTGATGAGCAGTTCTTC | CASSQLAGGSDEQFF
- | TRBJ2-7 | TRBV19 | 14 | - | TGTGCCAGTAGGGGACGGAGCGGATCCTACGAGCAGTACTTC | CASRGRSGSYEQYF
- | TRBJ2-3 | TRBV2 | 14 | - | TGTGCCAGCAGTGAACAGGGACGCACAGATACGCAGTATTTT | CASSEQGRTDTQYF
- | TRBJ2-1 | TRBV9 | 16 | TRBD2 | TGTGCCAGCAGCGCTGGGCTAGCGGATTACTACAATGAGCAGTTCTTC | CASSAGLADYYNEQFF
- | TRBJ1-2 | TRBV18 | 16 | - | TGTGCCAGCTCACCCACCGGGACACGAGTACACTATGGCTACACCTTC | CASSPTGTRVHYGYTF
- | TRBJ1-5 | TRBV27 | 14 | - | TGTGCCAGCAGTCCGTACAATAGCAATCAGCCCCAGCATTTT | CASSPYNSNQPQHF
once | TRBJ2-1 | TRBV7-2 | 16 | TRBD2 | TGTGCCAGCAGCTTAGGGATTAGCGGGCCAGCCAATGAGCAGTTCTTC | CASSLGISGPANEQFF
- | TRBJ1-2 | TRBV6-5 | 13 | - | TGTGCCAGCGCCACGAACAGGGCGGCTGGCTACACCTTC | CASATNRAAGYTF
once | TRBJ2-2 | TRBV9 | 17 | TRBD2 | TGTGCCAGCAAGAAAGGACTAGCGGGGGGGAAGTCCGGGGAGCTGTTTTTT | CASKKGLAGGKSGELFF
- | TRBJ2-5 | TRBV6-6 | 15 | - | TGTGCCAGCAGTCTATCGATAGGGAAGTATAAGGCCCAGTACTTC | CASSLSIGKYKAQYF
- | TRBJ2-2 | TRBV7-2 | 15 | - | TGTGCCAGCAGCCAACCTAACGACCCCGTCGGGGAGCTGTTTTTT | CASSQPNDPVGELFF
- | TRBJ2-3 | TRBV19 | 16 | TRBD2 | TGTGCCAGTAAAGGAAGCGGGAGTTTTAGGCCAGATACGCAGTATTTT | CASKGSGSFRPDTQYF
few | TRBJ1-5 | TRBV5-4 | 12 | - | TGTGCCAGCAGCTTTCAGGATCAGCCCCAGCATTTT | CASSFQDQPQHF
- | TRBJ1-5 | TRBV5-1 | 15 | TRBD1 | TGCGCCAGCAGCTTGGACAGGGGGGGGAATCAGCCCCAGCATTTT | CASSLDRGGNQPQHF
- | TRBJ2-2 | TRBV29-1 | 15 | - | TGCAGCGCCTACCGGGACACTCAGAACACCGGGGAGCTGTTTTTT | CSAYRDTQNTGELFF
- | TRBJ2-7 | TRBV21-1 | 15 | - | TGTGCCAGCAGCGGTTCACAGGGGGCGGGGGGCGAGCAGTACTTC | CASSGSQGAGGEQYF
- | TRBJ2-3 | TRBV14 | 14 | - | TGTGCCAGCAGCCCAGACTTGGGGGCAGATACGCAGTATTTT | CASSPDLGADTQYF
- | TRBJ1-1 | TRBV7-3 | 15 | - | TGTGCCAGCAGTCAGCGACCGGGGGGCAACACTGAAGCTTTCTTT | CASSQRPGGNTEAFF
- | TRBJ2-1 | TRBV19 | 15 | - | TGTGCCAGTAGTATCGGAACGACAGCAGCCCCTGAGCAGTTCTTC | CASSIGTTAAPEQFF
- | TRBJ1-2 | TRBV27 | 12 | - | TGTGCCAGCAGTTTATACGGGGGTGGCTACACCTTC | CASSLYGGGYTF
- | TRBJ1-4 | TRBV6-5 | 14 | - | TGTGCCAGCAGTTACAGGGGAGTGGGTGAAAAACTGTTTTTT | CASSYRGVGEKLFF
- | TRBJ1-2 | TRBV15 | 15 | - | TGTGCCACCAGCAGAGAACGGCGAGCTAACTATGGCTACACCTTC | CATSRERRANYGYTF